The rows below give T cell receptor beta chains drawn from one sample of a study of shared clonotypes between healthy human individuals. Repertoires were generated with immunoSEQ multiplex PCR, while TCRdb's copy carries only in-frame clones and drops some. The sample includes some 1.5 million clones, around 98% of them seen just once. Sequences were obtained from naive CD4+ T cells sorted from blood. The receptors stem from a young man in good health. CDR3s include the opening cysteine and the closing phenylalanine or tryptophan. Fields, in order: D gene, J gene, V gene, clone size, CDR3 DNA, CDR3 protein. D genes are given only for firm matches. The listing skips clone size in some rows; elsewhere it reads once, few, many or a size class.

>TRBD2|TRBJ2-7|TRBV7-9|.
TGTGCCAGCAGCTGGGGCGGGAGGGAGAACTCCTACGAGCAGTACTTC
CASSWGGRENSYEQYF
>TRBD1|TRBJ1-4|TRBV5-4|.
TGTGCCAGCAGCTCAGGGACAGGGGGAGAAAAACTGTTTTTT
CASSSGTGGEKLFF
>TRBD1|TRBJ1-2|TRBV23-1|.
TGCGCCAGCACCATGACAGGGGGCGCGACGGGCTACACCTTC
CASTMTGGATGYTF
>.|TRBJ2-2|TRBV19|.
TGTGCCAGTAGTATAGGGGGCAGCAACACCGGGGAGCTGTTTTTT
CASSIGGSNTGELFF
>TRBD1|TRBJ2-7|TRBV15|.
TGTGCCACCAGCGAGGAGAGGCCCCAGAGTCACAGGGGCCGAGACTACGAGCAGTACTTC
CATSEERPQSHRGRDYEQYF
>.|TRBJ2-3|TRBV7-3|.
TGTGCCAGCAGCTCCGCTAGCACAGATACGCAGTATTTT
CASSSASTDTQYF
>.|TRBJ1-3|TRBV28|.
TGTGCCAGCAGTTCGTCAGGGGCCGTAAGAAACACCATATATTTT
CASSSSGAVRNTIYF
>TRBD1|TRBJ1-2|TRBV5-6|.
TGTGCCAGCAGATACGGACAGGTCTATGGCTACACCTTC
CASRYGQVYGYTF
>TRBD1|TRBJ1-5|TRBV19|.
TGTGCCAGCCGCAGGGGGGGATGGGGATATAGCAATCAGCCCCAGCATTTT
CASRRGGWGYSNQPQHF
>TRBD1|TRBJ2-7|TRBV29-1|.
TGCAGCGTGAGGAGGGGGACAGGTTCCTACGAGCAGTACTTC
CSVRRGTGSYEQYF
>.|TRBJ2-7|TRBV19|.
TGTGCCAGTAGGATGAACCCTACCACCTACGAGCAGTACTTC
CASRMNPTTYEQYF
>.|TRBJ2-7|TRBV11-2|.
TGTGCCAGCCGGTTGGGACCTTACTCCTACGAGCAGTACTTC
CASRLGPYSYEQYF
>.|TRBJ2-7|TRBV6-5|once
TGTGCCAGCAGTTACCGGCCCAGCAACTCCTACGAGCAGTACTTC
CASSYRPSNSYEQYF
>.|TRBJ2-1|TRBV19|.
TGTGCCAGTAGTATTTGGGAGAATGAGCAGTTCTTC
CASSIWENEQFF
>.|TRBJ2-2|TRBV19|.
TGTGCCAGTAACAATCTTCTCGGGCTGAGCGCGAACACCGGGGAGCTGTTTTTT
CASNNLLGLSANTGELFF
>TRBD2|TRBJ2-7|TRBV18|.
TGTGCCAGCTCACCGGGAGGGTTTGGCGAGCAGTACTTC
CASSPGGFGEQYF
>.|TRBJ2-7|TRBV5-1|.
TGCGCCAGCAGCCCCCGGACACCAGGCTACGAGCAGTACTTC
CASSPRTPGYEQYF
>TRBD1|TRBJ2-7|TRBV15|.
TGTGCCACCAGCGAGGGACAGGGTCGGGGCTACGAGCAGTACTTC
CATSEGQGRGYEQYF
>.|TRBJ2-7|TRBV6-1|.
TGTGCCAGCAGTAAAAATGGCAGGGGGGAAGAGCAGTACTTC
CASSKNGRGEEQYF
>.|TRBJ2-7|TRBV9|once
TGTGCCAGCAGCCAGAAAAGGGAAACCTACTTCTACGAGCAGTACTTC
CASSQKRETYFYEQYF
>.|TRBJ2-3|TRBV4-1|.
TGCGCCAGCAGCCAAGTCGGCGGTCCATCCACAGATACGCAGTATTTT
CASSQVGGPSTDTQYF
>.|TRBJ2-2|TRBV7-6|.
TGTGCCAGCAGCCGAACACCCACCGGGGAGCTGTTTTTT
CASSRTPTGELFF